These 29 T cell receptor beta chains share one sample of origin, sequenced in a study of technical replicates of blood from a handful of donors. Method: immunoSEQ multiplex PCR; TCRdb's copy keeps in-frame clones and lacks some. The table includes about 53,000 clones, about 86% detected once. Material for sequencing was PBMCs. These receptors were taken from a human donor in good health. Some clones in this sample may be carry-over from other donors' samples.

A few counts support this clone. The chain has TRBV30 and TRBJ1-2; 8 nucleotides align to TRBD1. The CDR3 is 12 residues long. Germline CDR1 is GTSNPN and CDR2 is SVGIG (reference sequence). V was clipped by 5 bases and J by 4 bases; unmatched bases: 3. The DNA of the CDR3 is TGTGCCTGGGAAACAGGGGGCTATGGCTACACCTTC. It translates to CAWETGGYGYTF.

The CDR3 loop is CASSLLGTDTQYF. Written as DNA, the CDR3 is TGTGCCAGCAGCTTGTTAGGCACAGATACGCAGTATTTT. The chain uses TRBV7-2 and TRBJ2-3; D uncertain. This CDR3 region has 13 residues. CDR1 SGHTA and CDR2 FQGNSA come from the germline V gene. The V end lost 3 bases, the J end lost 1 base, and 5 bases lay between the germline ends.

The rearrangement joins TRBV7-2 to TRBJ2-5; possible D gene TRBD1, 5 bases. With 1 base removed from V and 2 bases from J, the gap between germline ends came to 11 bases. This CDR3 has 15 residues. The germline V gene has CDR1 SGHTA and CDR2 FQGNSA. The CDR3, as DNA: TGTGCCAGCAGCTTAGACGGCAGGGTACAAGAGACCCAGTACTTC. Protein: CASSLDGRVQETQYF.

The chain recombines TRBV11-1 with TRBJ2-2; 7 bases agree with TRBD1. The length of the CDR3 is 15 residues. The germline V gene encodes CDR1 SGHAT and CDR2 FQDESV (reference sequence). The junction had 2 bases not matched to a gene; V was cut back by 4 bases and J by 0 bases. CDR3 protein: CASSSGTANTGELFF. For the CDR3, the DNA is TGTGCCAGCAGCTCAGGGACAGCGAACACCGGGGAGCTGTTTTTT.

The DNA for the CDR3 is TGTGCCAGCCGACGACTAGCGGGAGGTAGGGGCAATGAGCAGTTCTTC. This sequence encodes CASRRLAGGRGNEQFF. The J gene is TRBJ2-1, the V gene TRBV11-2, with TRBD2 identical over 13 bases. The CDR3 runs 16 residues. The germline gives CDR1 SGHAT, CDR2 FQNNGV. Germline trimming cut 8 bases from V and 6 bases from J; bases unmatched to any gene: 10.

This clone has only a few counts. The rearrangement joins TRBV6-5 to TRBJ1-6, with D unclear. The germline gives CDR1 MNHEY, CDR2 SVGAGI. Trimming took off 4 bases at V and 10 bases at J, with 17 bases between the two ends. This CDR3 comprises 15 residues. CDR3 bases: TGTGCCAGCAGTTTACGCCGGCGTGAGGGATCACCCCTCCACTTT. Translating it yields CASSLRRREGSPLHF.

The chain couples TRBV28 to TRBJ2-5, with 7 bases matching TRBD2. V shed 8 bases and J 5 bases; nucleotides not matched to a gene: 14. The length of the CDR3 is 15 residues. Germline CDR1 and CDR2: MDHEN and SYDVKM. The CDR3 DNA sequence: TGTGCCAGCGTAGGAAGCGGGGCCGCTGAGGAGACCCAGTACTTC. This gives the protein CASVGSGAAEETQYF.

The rearrangement links TRBV6-1 to TRBJ2-7, with 10 positions matching TRBD1. The germline V gene encodes CDR1 MNHNS and CDR2 SASEGT. The CDR3 is 14 amino acids. Unmatched junction bases numbered 7, after V lost 5 bases and J lost 6 bases. The CDR3 loop reads CASSMTGGLVEQYF. The CDR3 DNA reads as TGTGCCAGCAGTATGACAGGGGGCTTGGTCGAGCAGTACTTC.

This clone showed up many times. The V call is TRBV30, the J call TRBJ1-1; D is uncertain. Germline CDR1 and CDR2: GTSNPN and SVGIG (reference sequence). CDR3 size: 12 residues. Trimming shortened V by 3 bases and J by 6 bases, and 11 bases separated the two germline ends. Written as DNA, the CDR3 is TGTGCCTGGAGGGTCGAGGGCCCTGAAGCTTTCTTT. It translates to CAWRVEGPEAFF.

This chain uses TRBV7-2 with TRBJ2-7, with D perhaps TRBD1 (6 bases). This CDR3 is 11 amino acids long. Germline CDR1 and CDR2: SGHTA and FQGNSA. Deletions cut 8 bases from V and 5 bases from J, with 10 bases between. The CDR3 loop reads CASQGYHEQYF. The CDR3 nucleotides read TGTGCCAGCCAGGGGTACCACGAGCAGTACTTC.

The V gene is TRBV7-2, the J gene TRBJ2-3; D unclear. Germline CDR1 is SGHTA and CDR2 is FQGNSA. Trimming left V 2 bases short and J 4 bases short, with 7 bases between. The CDR3 is made up of 13 amino acids. The CDR3: CASSLMSSDTQYF. CDR3 in DNA: TGTGCCAGCAGCTTAATGAGTTCAGATACGCAGTATTTT. The variable domain in full, with the rest retrieved from reference TRBV7-2 and TRBJ2-3, is GAGVSQSPSNKVTEKGKDVELRCDPISGHTALYWYRQSLGQGLEFLIYFQGNSAPDKSGLPSDRFSAERTGGSVSTLTIQRTQQEDSAVYLCASSLMSSDTQYFGPGTRLTVL.

This clone appeared a few times. The chain recombines TRBV4-3 with TRBJ1-3, with TRBD1 matching over 7 bases. With 0 bases clipped from V and 4 bases from J, the junction kept 6 bases outside the gene matches. The CDR3 is made up of 16 amino acids. The germline gives CDR1 LGHNA, CDR2 YSLEER. The CDR3 DNA is TGCGCCAGCAGCCAAGAAGAGGGGGCAGGCGGAAACACCATATATTTT. Translation gives CASSQEEGAGGNTIYF.

The chain uses TRBV6-5 and TRBJ2-3; D unresolved. Trimming left V 6 bases short and J 0 bases short, with 10 bases between. The length of the CDR3 is 14 residues. Germline V gives CDR1 MNHEY, CDR2 SVGAGI. The CDR3 here is CASSQRHSTDTQYF. CDR3 DNA: TGTGCCAGCAGCCAGAGACACAGCACAGATACGCAGTATTTT.

The chain links TRBV7-8 to TRBJ2-3; D call uncertain. CDR3 length: 13 residues. Trimming removed 4 bases from V and 0 bases from J, with 5 bases in between. Germline CDR1 reads SGHVS; CDR2 reads FQNEAQ. This CDR3 reads CASSSQSTDTQYF. The DNA of the CDR3 is TGTGCCAGCAGCTCACAGAGCACAGATACGCAGTATTTT.

This clone has a single count. This sequence joins TRBV12-2 and TRBJ2-1; the table's D call, TRBD2, has no DNA check behind it. TRBV12-2 corresponds to a pseudogene. The CDR3 runs 18 residues. The CDR3 region has the DNA TGTGCAAGTCGCTTAGCTTCAATTCTAGCGGGGTCCTACAATGAGCAGTTCTTC. Translated, it gives CASRLASILAGSYNEQFF.

The V call is TRBV9, the J call TRBJ2-1; TRBD2 aligns across 8 bases. Per germline, CDR1 SGDLS and CDR2 YYNGEE. The CDR3 spans 16 residues. V gave up 0 bases and J gave up 8 bases; unmatched junction bases: 10. CDR3 amino acids: CASSVVQRGIRDEQFF. The CDR3 region has the DNA TGTGCCAGCAGCGTAGTTCAGCGGGGGATACGGGATGAGCAGTTCTTC.

The chain links TRBV7-9 to TRBJ2-3; D unresolved. Germline V lookup: CDR1 SEHNR, CDR2 FQNEAQ (reference sequence). The CDR3 consists of 15 residues. The ends were cut back, 1 base at V and 2 bases at J, with 10 bases in the middle. The CDR3 nucleotides read TGTGCCAGCAGCTTAGTTGGAGACCCCACAGATACGCAGTATTTT. Translating it yields CASSLVGDPTDTQYF.

This clone was recorded a few times. The rearrangement joins TRBV6-5 to TRBJ1-5, with D perhaps matching TRBD1 (5 bases). This CDR3 comprises 14 residues. Germline V CDR1 and CDR2: MNHEY, SVGAGI. With 7 bases removed from V and 1 base from J, the gap between germline ends came to 11 bases. The CDR3: CASKSGRSNQPQHF. CDR3 nucleotides: TGTGCCAGCAAATCAGGGAGGAGCAATCAGCCCCAGCATTTT.

The gene calls are TRBV7-9 and TRBJ2-5; D unresolved. With 5 bases removed from V and 1 base from J, the gap between germline ends came to 14 bases. Germline V gene lookup returns CDR1 SEHNR and CDR2 FQNEAQ (reference sequence). The CDR3 totals 15 residues. CDR3 amino acids: CASSPLVAVQETQYF. The CDR3 DNA reads as TGTGCCAGCAGCCCCCTGGTCGCAGTCCAAGAGACCCAGTACTTC.

This clone was seen just once. The V call is TRBV28, the J call TRBJ2-7; 9 bases match TRBD1. The CDR3 is 16 amino acids. The junction had 5 bases not matched to a gene; V was cut back by 2 bases and J by 0 bases. CDR1 MDHEN and CDR2 SYDVKM come from the germline V gene. The CDR3: CASSLMGQGASYEQYF. Here the CDR3 DNA reads TGTGCCAGCAGTTTAATGGGACAGGGCGCCTCCTACGAGCAGTACTTC. Using reference TRBV28 and TRBJ2-7 for the parts outside the CDR3, the full variable domain is DVKVTQSSRYLVKRTGEKVFLECVQDMDHENMFWYRQDPGLGLRLIYFSYDVKMKEKGDIPEGYSVSREKKERFSLILESASTNQTSMYLCASSLMGQGASYEQYFGPGTRLTVT.

V usage is TRBV19 and J usage is TRBJ2-7; D possibly corresponds to TRBD1 (5 bases). This CDR3 is 13 amino acids long. Per the germline V gene, CDR1 is LNHDA and CDR2 is SQIVND (reference sequence). Trimming cost V 4 bases and J 6 bases, with 13 bases left between them. The CDR3 reads CASSTGQGFEQYF. In DNA, the CDR3 is TGTGCCAGTAGTACCGGTCAGGGTTTCGAGCAGTACTTC.

This clone was picked up a small number of times. The chain combines TRBV12-5 with TRBJ2-2, with D possibly TRBD1 on 6 matching bases. Trimming shortened V by 3 bases and J by 5 bases, and 7 bases separated the two germline ends. From germline, CDR1 is LGHNT and CDR2 FRNRAP. The length of the CDR3 is 13 residues. CDR3 in amino acids: CASGFTGTGELFF. The CDR3 DNA reads as TGTGCTAGTGGTTTCACAGGGACCGGGGAGCTGTTTTTT.

The chain recombines TRBV9 with TRBJ1-1; no clear D gene. Germline lookup yields CDR1 SGDLS and CDR2 YYNGEE. The CDR3 loop spans 14 amino acids. V lost 4 bases and J 1 base, leaving 11 bases between the germline ends. This CDR3 reads CASSPRGGNTEAFF. CDR3 coding DNA: TGTGCCAGCAGCCCTAGAGGTGGGAACACTGAAGCTTTCTTT.

This clone was detected once. The CDR3 DNA sequence: TGTGCCAGCAACCCCTACCCGGGGTCCTACGAGCAGTACTTC. The encoded protein is CASNPYPGSYEQYF. V usage is TRBV27 and J usage is TRBJ2-7; D is possibly TRBD2 (5 bases). Germline assignment: CDR1 MNHEY and CDR2 SMNVEV (reference sequence). V was clipped by 7 bases and J by 1 base, with 14 bases between them. This CDR3 has 14 amino acids.

This clone was observed a few times. The J gene is TRBJ2-2, the V gene TRBV7-6; TRBD1 matches 8 bases. Germline-derived CDR1 and CDR2 are SGHVS and FNYEAQ. This CDR3 contains 17 residues. V gave up 4 bases and J gave up 4 bases; unmatched junction bases: 11. The CDR3 nucleotides are TGTGCCAGCAGCTCAAACCTCCAGGGGGCAGGCACCGGGGAGCTGTTTTTT. The encoded protein is CASSSNLQGAGTGELFF. Based on the CDR3 plus reference TRBV7-6 and TRBJ2-2, the full variable domain is GAGVSQSPRYKVTKRGQDVALRCDPISGHVSLYWYRQALGQGPEFLTYFNYEAQQDKSGLPNDRFSAERPEGSISTLTIQRTEQRDSAMYRCASSSNLQGAGTGELFFGEGSRLTVL.

This clone occurred once. V and J are TRBV4-1 and TRBJ1-5, with a tentative D call TRBD1 (6 bases). This CDR3 spans 17 amino acids. The germline gives CDR1 MGHRA, CDR2 YSYEKL. The V end was cut by 0 bases, the J end by 0 bases, with 12 bases between. CDR3 sequence reads: CASSQELQGSSNQPQHF. The CDR3 nucleotides are TGCGCCAGCAGCCAAGAATTGCAGGGGTCTAGCAATCAGCCCCAGCATTTT.

The rearrangement uses TRBV2 and TRBJ1-5; the match to TRBD1 covers 12 bases. The CDR3 extends over 15 amino acids. V shed 6 bases and J 2 bases; nucleotides not matched to a gene: 2. Germline V CDR1 and CDR2: SNHLY, FYNNEI. The CDR3 sequence: CASRGQGAGNQPQHF. Written as DNA, the CDR3 is TGTGCCAGCAGGGGACAGGGGGCTGGCAATCAGCCCCAGCATTTT.

The gene calls are TRBV2 and TRBJ2-2; 9 bases line up with TRBD1. Germline loops: CDR1 SNHLY, CDR2 FYNNEI. This CDR3 comprises 15 residues. V gave up 6 bases and J gave up 5 bases; unmatched junction bases: 7. This CDR3 reads CASRVGTGLTGELFF. Written as DNA, the CDR3 is TGTGCCAGCAGGGTCGGGACAGGGTTAACCGGGGAGCTGTTTTTT.

The V and J genes are TRBV5-1 and TRBJ1-2; perhaps TRBD1 as D (6 bases). V was clipped by 4 bases and J by 0 bases, with 19 bases between them. Per the germline V gene, CDR1 is SGHRS and CDR2 is YFSETQ. There are 17 residues in the CDR3. The DNA for the CDR3 is TGCGCCAGCAGCCCCCGGAGGAACAGGGCCCCTAACTATGGCTACACCTTC. It is translated as CASSPRRNRAPNYGYTF.